The 14 T cell receptor beta chains below all came from one sample that was sequenced in a study of blood T cell repertoires in COVID-19. Some clones are missing from TCRdb's copy, which holds only in-frame ones; the method was immunoSEQ multiplex PCR. This table has some 130,000 clones, about 89% appearing once. The specimen was peripheral blood. These receptors were collected from a man aged 55 to 70 with COVID-19, enrolled during active disease.

This chain uses TRBV3-1 (or the pseudogene TRBV3-2) with TRBJ1-5; possible D gene TRBD1, 6 bases. Germline V gene lookup returns CDR1 LGHDT and CDR2 YNNKEL (reference sequence). The CDR3 loop spans 15 amino acids. Trimming stripped 5 bases from V and 4 bases from J, with 15 bases between. Here the CDR3 reads CASSFGGATNQPQHF. The CDR3 nucleotides are TGTGCCAGCAGCTTTGGGGGGGCGACGAATCAGCCCCAGCATTTT.

The chain combines TRBV27 with TRBJ1-2; D unclear. V lost 5 bases to trimming and J lost 5 bases, with 12 bases between them. Germline V gene sequence: CDR1 MNHEY, CDR2 SMNVEV (reference sequence). The CDR3 is 13 residues long. CDR3 DNA sequence: TGTGCCAGCAGTCCCTCCCCACGGTATGGCTACACCTTC. It codes for CASSPSPRYGYTF.

The V call is TRBV28, the J call TRBJ2-1; 8 nucleotides agree with TRBD2. Germline V CDR1 and CDR2: MDHEN, SYDVKM. This CDR3 is 15 amino acids long. With 6 bases clipped from V and 4 bases from J, the junction kept 8 bases outside the gene matches. This CDR3 is CASSRGGARYNEQFF. The CDR3 coding sequence is TGTGCCAGCAGCCGGGGGGGGGCACGTTACAATGAGCAGTTCTTC.

This chain connects TRBV5-1 to TRBJ1-3; D is perhaps TRBD1 (5 bases). The germline gives CDR1 SGHRS, CDR2 YFSETQ. This CDR3 contains 13 residues. Trimming removed 4 bases at V and 8 bases at J, with 13 bases between. The CDR3 DNA reads as TGCGCCAGCAGCCCCGGTGGGGGGGACACCATATATTTT. Amino acid sequence: CASSPGGGDTIYF.

The chain has TRBV2 and TRBJ2-3; a weak D match, TRBD1 (6 bases). Trimming cost V 4 bases and J 1 base, with 12 bases left between them. Germline assignment: CDR1 SNHLY and CDR2 FYNNEI. This CDR3 contains 15 residues. The DNA of the CDR3 is TGTGCCAGCAGTGTAGAGGGGGTGGGCACAGATACGCAGTATTTT. Translating it yields CASSVEGVGTDTQYF.

The gene calls are TRBV19 and TRBJ1-5; 7 nucleotides match TRBD1. V shed 8 bases, J shed 9 bases, and the junction held 16 bases outside the gene matches. The CDR3 contains 15 residues. Germline loops: CDR1 LNHDA, CDR2 SQIVND (reference sequence). Written as DNA, the CDR3 is TGTGCCAGTGTGAAAGACAGGGCTAATAAGTGGCCCCAGCATTTT. It translates to CASVKDRANKWPQHF.

This sequence joins TRBV3-1 (or the pseudogene TRBV3-2) and TRBJ1-2; a possible D gene is TRBD1 (5 bases). The germline V and J ends were trimmed by 1 base and 13 bases, with 16 bases remaining between them. The CDR3 consists of 13 residues. Germline loops: CDR1 LGHDT, CDR2 YNNKEL (reference sequence). DNA for the CDR3: TGTGCCAGCAGCCAAGGTCCAGGGAGGAACCTCACCTTC. It encodes CASSQGPGRNLTF.

The rearrangement uses TRBV2 and TRBJ1-1; D gene uncertain. The CDR3 runs to 11 residues. V was cut by 7 bases and J by 2 bases, with 5 bases left in between. From germline, CDR1 is SNHLY and CDR2 FYNNEI. This CDR3 reads CASTFNTEAFF. CDR3 nucleotides: TGTGCCAGCACATTTAACACTGAAGCTTTCTTT.

The chain combines TRBV7-3 with TRBJ2-1; D may be TRBD1 (6 bases). This CDR3 region has 14 residues. The germline gives CDR1 SGHTA, CDR2 FQGTGA. Trimming removed 2 bases at V and 6 bases at J, with 11 bases between. CDR3 sequence reads: CASSLGTGSNEQFF. The CDR3 DNA reads as TGTGCCAGCAGCTTAGGTACAGGGAGCAATGAGCAGTTCTTC.

The gene calls are TRBV5-1 and TRBJ2-5; a weak D match, TRBD2 (6 bases). Germline V CDR1 and CDR2: SGHRS, YFSETQ. The CDR3 totals 14 residues. V was pared by 4 bases and J by 1 base, with 11 bases between. The DNA of the CDR3 is TGCGCCAGCAGCGGCGGGACTTTCCAAGAGACCCAGTACTTC. Translating gives CASSGGTFQETQYF.

The chain recombines TRBV5-1 with TRBJ1-4, with D perhaps matching TRBD1 (6 bases). Germline CDR1 reads SGHRS; CDR2 reads YFSETQ. The CDR3 contains 17 residues. V was clipped by 4 bases and J by 0 bases, with 16 bases between them. This CDR3 is CASSASGTIATNEKLFF. CDR3 in DNA: TGCGCCAGCAGCGCCTCCGGGACAATCGCAACTAATGAAAAACTGTTTTTT. The entire variable domain, with the rest obtained from reference TRBV5-1 and TRBJ1-4, is as follows: KAGVTQTPRYLIKTRGQQVTLSCSPISGHRSVSWYQQTPGQGLQFLFEYFSETQRNKGNFPGRFSGRQFSNSRSEMNVSTLELGDSALYLCASSASGTIATNEKLFFGSGTQLSVL.

This sequence joins TRBV5-1 and TRBJ2-7; no reliable D call. V shed 5 bases and J shed 5 bases, with 11 bases lying between them. The CDR3 length is 12 residues. Germline values: CDR1 SGHRS, CDR2 YFSETQ. The CDR3 bases are TGCGCCAGCAGGTTAGATACCGACGAGCAGTACTTC. Amino acid sequence: CASRLDTDEQYF.

This chain joins TRBV7-2 and TRBJ1-5; no reliable D call. Germline assignment: CDR1 SGHTA and CDR2 FQGNSA. The CDR3 is 14 residues long. V shed 2 bases and J shed 2 bases, with 7 bases lying between them. The CDR3 sequence: CASSLSGGNQPQHF. The DNA of the CDR3 is TGTGCCAGCAGCTTATCCGGGGGCAATCAGCCCCAGCATTTT.

The genes are TRBV6-1 and TRBJ2-5; 7 nucleotides match TRBD1. The J segment lost 2 bases and the V segment lost 4 bases, leaving 16 bases of the junction unmatched. CDR3 length equals 18 residues. The germline V gene encodes CDR1 MNHNS and CDR2 SASEGT. CDR3: CASSGSVLPRTGQETQYF. The CDR3 nucleotides read TGTGCCAGCAGTGGCTCCGTCCTCCCCCGGACAGGACAAGAGACCCAGTACTTC.